The source of this TCR beta chain is a study of beta chain features in type 1 diabetes. Whole-study results and caveats: VDJ junctions sequenced from type 1 diabetes patients showed fewer insertions and more deletions.

The CDR3 extends over 17 amino acids. Losses at the gene ends were 0 bases for V and 5 bases for J; bases not matched to a gene: 9. Germline CDR1 SGHRS, CDR2 YFSETQ. Sequencing targeted expressed TCRB transcripts, as all isolated RNA had been reverse transcribed. Some clones are missing from TCRdb's copy, which holds only in-frame ones; the method was immunoSEQ multiplex PCR. The sample has approximately 140,000 clones, about 7% seen once. With regard to this clone: The antigen is unknown.

A heparinised blood draw that averaged around 100 mL was obtained once from each donor. CD4+ naive, central memory, regulatory and stem cell-like memory cells were sorted via CD45RO/CCR7/CD25/CD127/CD95/CD27. Every sorted population was more than 95% pure. This chain links TRBV5-1 with TRBJ2-2; the match to TRBD2 covers 8 bases. The source of this sequence is a woman in her 30s in good health. The specimen was central memory CD4+ T cells from blood. CDR3 protein: CASSLESAGGRTGELFF. The CDR3 region has the DNA TGCGCCAGCAGCTTGGAGTCTGCGGGAGGTCGGACCGGGGAGCTGTTTTTT.